What follows is one TCR beta chain and its context. This sample is drawn from a study of blood T cell repertoires in COVID-19. About the study: COVID-19 samples collected from the United States, Italy and Spain covered acute and convalescent phases.

V was trimmed by 3 bases and J by 4 bases, leaving 5 bases between them. The CDR3 sequence is 12 residues long. CDR1 and CDR2 from the germline V gene are LNHDA and SQIVND (reference sequence). TCRdb's copy holds only in-frame clones and misses some; the assay was immunoSEQ multiplex PCR. The data contain about 130,000 clones, over 80% of them singletons. The chain has TRBV19 and TRBJ2-3; unclear D gene. The clonotype comes from a man aged 35-49 years with active or convalescent COVID-19. Sequenced: peripheral blood. Here the CDR3 reads CASSIVSDTQYF. As DNA, the CDR3 is TGTGCCAGTAGTATTGTCTCAGATACGCAGTATTTT.